This T cell receptor (beta chain) was recovered during a study of T cells in Graves' hyperthyroidism and ophthalmopathy. CDR1 DFQATT and CDR2 SNEGSKA come from the germline V gene (reference sequence). The ends lost 5 bases at V and 0 bases at J; junction bases unmatched: 9. The CDR3 loop spans 16 amino acids. Uncontrolled infection, other autoimmune disease, pregnancy or lactation disqualified patients from enrolment. It was RNA transcripts that yielded the amplified TCR beta CDR3 regions. HTBI primers drove first-round RT-PCR of the TCR CDR3. TCRdb passed the multiplex PCR reads through MiXCR, listing each CDR3 protein once. The table includes about 600,000 distinct CDR3 sequences, approximately 15% detected once.

The rearrangement uses TRBV20-1 and TRBJ2-3; 9 positions match TRBD2. This sequence originates from a middle-aged woman with Graves' ophthalmopathy. Material for sequencing was blood. The CDR3 sequence: CSAALRLAESTDTQYF. The CDR3 DNA sequence: TGCAGTGCTGCTCTCCGACTAGCGGAGAGCACAGATACGCAGTATTTT.